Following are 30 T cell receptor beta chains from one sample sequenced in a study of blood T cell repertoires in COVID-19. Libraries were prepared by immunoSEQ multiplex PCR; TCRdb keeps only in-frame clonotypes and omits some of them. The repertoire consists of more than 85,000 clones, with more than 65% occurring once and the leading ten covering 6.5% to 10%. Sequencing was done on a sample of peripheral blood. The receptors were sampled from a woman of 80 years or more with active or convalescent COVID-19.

In nucleotides, the CDR3 is TGTGCCAGCAGCGCCGGACAGGGTGGTCAGCCCCAGCATTTT. Translating gives CASSAGQGGQPQHF. The chain recombines TRBV7-3 with TRBJ1-5; 8 bases are shared with TRBD1. This CDR3 has 14 amino acids. Germline loops: CDR1 SGHTA, CDR2 FQGTGA. V gave up 5 bases and J gave up 6 bases; unmatched junction bases: 6.

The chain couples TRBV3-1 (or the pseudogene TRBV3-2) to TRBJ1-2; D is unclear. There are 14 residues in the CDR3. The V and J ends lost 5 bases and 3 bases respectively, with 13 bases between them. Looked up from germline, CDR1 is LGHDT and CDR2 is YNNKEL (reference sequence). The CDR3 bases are TGTGCCAGCAGCTCGGGAGGCAGAGACTATGGCTACACCTTC. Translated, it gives CASSSGGRDYGYTF.

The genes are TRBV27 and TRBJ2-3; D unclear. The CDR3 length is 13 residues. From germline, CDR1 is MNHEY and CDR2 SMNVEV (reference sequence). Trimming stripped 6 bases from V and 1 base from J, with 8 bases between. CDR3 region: CASRHQGTDTQYF. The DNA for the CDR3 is TGTGCCAGCAGGCACCAGGGCACAGATACGCAGTATTTT.

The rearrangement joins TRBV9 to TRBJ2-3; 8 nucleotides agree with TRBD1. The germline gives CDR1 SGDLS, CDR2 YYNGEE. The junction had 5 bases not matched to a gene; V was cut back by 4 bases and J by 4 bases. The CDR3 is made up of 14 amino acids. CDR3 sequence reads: CASSLGQGPDTQYF. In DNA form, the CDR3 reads TGTGCCAGCAGCTTAGGACAGGGCCCAGATACGCAGTATTTT.

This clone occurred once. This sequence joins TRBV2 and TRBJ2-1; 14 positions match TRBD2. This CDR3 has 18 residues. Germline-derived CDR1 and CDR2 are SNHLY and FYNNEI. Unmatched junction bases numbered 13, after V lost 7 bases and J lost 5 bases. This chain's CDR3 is CASNVPRTSGRYHNEQFF. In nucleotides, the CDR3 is TGTGCCAGCAACGTCCCAAGGACTAGCGGGAGGTACCACAATGAGCAGTTCTTC.

CDR3 residues: CASSPRGSGRSGELFF. CDR3 in DNA: TGTGCCAGCAGCCCCCGTGGTAGCGGGAGGTCCGGGGAGCTGTTTTTT. The chain joins TRBV9 to TRBJ2-2; TRBD2 agrees at 10 bases. Germline trimming cut 4 bases from V and 6 bases from J; bases unmatched to any gene: 9. Germline V CDR1 and CDR2: SGDLS, YYNGEE. The length of the CDR3 is 16 residues.

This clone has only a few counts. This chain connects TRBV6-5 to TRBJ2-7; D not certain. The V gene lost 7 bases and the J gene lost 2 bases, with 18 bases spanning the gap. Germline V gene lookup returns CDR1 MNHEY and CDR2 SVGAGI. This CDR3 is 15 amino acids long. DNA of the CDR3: TGTGCCAGCAACTCCTCTCTCGCCCGAACCTACGAGCAGTACTTC. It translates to CASNSSLARTYEQYF.

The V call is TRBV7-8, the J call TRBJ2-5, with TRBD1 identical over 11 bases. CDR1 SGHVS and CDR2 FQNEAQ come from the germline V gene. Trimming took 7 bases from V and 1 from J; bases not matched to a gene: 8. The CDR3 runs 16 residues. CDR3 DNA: TGTGCCAGCACCTTCGGGACAGGGGGAGGCCAAGAGACCCAGTACTTC. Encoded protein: CASTFGTGGGQETQYF.

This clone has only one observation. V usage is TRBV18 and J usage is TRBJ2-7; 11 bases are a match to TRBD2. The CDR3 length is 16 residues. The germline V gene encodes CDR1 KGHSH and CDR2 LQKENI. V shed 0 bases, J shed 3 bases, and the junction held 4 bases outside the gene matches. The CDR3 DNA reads TGTGCCAGCTCACCACCGTTACTAGCGGGAGTCTACGAGCAGTACTTC. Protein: CASSPPLLAGVYEQYF. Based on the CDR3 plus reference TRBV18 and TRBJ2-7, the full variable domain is NAGVMQNPRHLVRRRGQEARLRCSPMKGHSHVYWYRQLPEEGLKFMVYLQKENIIDESGMPKERFSAEFPKEGPSILRIQQVVRGDSAAYFCASSPPLLAGVYEQYFGPGTRLTVT.

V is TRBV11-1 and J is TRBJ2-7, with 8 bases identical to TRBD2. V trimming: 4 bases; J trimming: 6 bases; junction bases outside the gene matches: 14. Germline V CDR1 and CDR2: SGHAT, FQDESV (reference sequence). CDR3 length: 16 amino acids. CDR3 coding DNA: TGTGCCAGCAGCTCCCCAACGGGGACTAGATCACCCGAGCAGTACTTC. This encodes CASSSPTGTRSPEQYF.

This CDR3 reads CASSDRGSGNTIYF. The CDR3 coding sequence is TGTGCCAGCAGCGACAGGGGGTCCGGAAACACCATATATTTT. V usage is TRBV7-9 and J usage is TRBJ1-3, with 9 bases aligning to TRBD1. In germline, CDR1 is SEHNR, CDR2 FQNEAQ (reference sequence). The length of the CDR3 is 14 residues. Trimming removed 5 bases from V and 4 bases from J; junction bases left unmatched: 3. Complete variable domain (other parts from reference TRBV7-9 and TRBJ1-3): DTGVSQNPRHKITKRGQNVTFRCDPISEHNRLYWYRQTLGQGPEFLTYFQNEAQLEKSRLLSDRFSAERPKGSFSTLEIQRTEQGDSAMYLCASSDRGSGNTIYFGEGSWLTVV.

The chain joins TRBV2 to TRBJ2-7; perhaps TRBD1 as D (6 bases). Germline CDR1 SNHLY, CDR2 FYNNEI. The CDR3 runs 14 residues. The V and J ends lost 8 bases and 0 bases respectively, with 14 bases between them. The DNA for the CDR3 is TGTGCCAGCTACGTACAGGGTTTCTCCTACGAGCAGTACTTC. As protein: CASYVQGFSYEQYF.

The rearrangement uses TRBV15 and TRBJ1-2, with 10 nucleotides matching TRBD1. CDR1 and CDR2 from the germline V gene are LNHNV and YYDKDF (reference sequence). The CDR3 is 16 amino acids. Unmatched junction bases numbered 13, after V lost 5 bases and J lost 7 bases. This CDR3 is CATSARTGQGFAGYTF. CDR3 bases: TGTGCCACCAGCGCCCGGACGGGACAGGGGTTCGCTGGCTACACCTTC. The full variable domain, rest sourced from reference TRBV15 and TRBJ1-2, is DAMVIQNPRYQVTQFGKPVTLSCSQTLNHNVMYWYQQKSSQAPKLLFHYYDKDFNNEADTPDNFQSRRPNTSFCFLDIRSPGLGDTAMYLCATSARTGQGFAGYTFGSGTRLTVV.

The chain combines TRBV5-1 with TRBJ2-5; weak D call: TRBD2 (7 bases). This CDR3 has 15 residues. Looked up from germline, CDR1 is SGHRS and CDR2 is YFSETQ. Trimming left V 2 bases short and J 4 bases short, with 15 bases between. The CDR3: CASSFGGLRIETQYF. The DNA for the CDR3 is TGCGCCAGCAGCTTCGGGGGGCTGAGGATAGAGACCCAGTACTTC.

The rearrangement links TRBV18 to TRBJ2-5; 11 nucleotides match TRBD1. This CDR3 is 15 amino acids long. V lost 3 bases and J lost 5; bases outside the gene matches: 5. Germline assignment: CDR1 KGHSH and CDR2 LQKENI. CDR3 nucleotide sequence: TGTGCCAGCTCACCGGGGACAGGGGGACGGGAGACCCAGTACTTC. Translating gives CASSPGTGGRETQYF.

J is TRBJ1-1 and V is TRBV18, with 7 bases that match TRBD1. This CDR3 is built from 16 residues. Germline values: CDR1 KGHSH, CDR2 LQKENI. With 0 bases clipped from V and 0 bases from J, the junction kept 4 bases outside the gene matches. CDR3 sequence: CASSPPQGGMNTEAFF. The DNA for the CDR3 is TGTGCCAGCTCACCACCGCAGGGGGGCATGAACACTGAAGCTTTCTTT. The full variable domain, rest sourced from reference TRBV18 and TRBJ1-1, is NAGVMQNPRHLVRRRGQEARLRCSPMKGHSHVYWYRQLPEEGLKFMVYLQKENIIDESGMPKERFSAEFPKEGPSILRIQQVVRGDSAAYFCASSPPQGGMNTEAFFGQGTRLTVV.

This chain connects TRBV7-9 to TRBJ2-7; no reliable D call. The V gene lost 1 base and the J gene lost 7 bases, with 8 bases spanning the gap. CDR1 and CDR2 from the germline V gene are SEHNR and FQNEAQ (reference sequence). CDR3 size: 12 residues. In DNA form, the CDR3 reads TGTGCCAGCAGCTTAGTAAGCAGGGAGCAGTACTTC. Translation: CASSLVSREQYF.

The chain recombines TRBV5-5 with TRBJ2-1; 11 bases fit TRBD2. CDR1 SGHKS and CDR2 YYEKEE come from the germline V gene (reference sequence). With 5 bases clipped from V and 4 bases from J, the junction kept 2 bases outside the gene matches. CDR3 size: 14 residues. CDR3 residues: CASRLAGEYNEQFF. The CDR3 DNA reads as TGTGCCAGCAGACTAGCGGGAGAGTACAATGAGCAGTTCTTC.

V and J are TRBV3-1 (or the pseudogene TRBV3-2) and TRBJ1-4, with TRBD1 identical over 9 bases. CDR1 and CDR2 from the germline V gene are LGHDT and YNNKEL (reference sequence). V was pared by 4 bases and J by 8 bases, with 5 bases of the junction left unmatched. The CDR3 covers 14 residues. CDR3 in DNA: TGTGCCAGCAGCCGCGGGACAGGGAAAGAAAAACTGTTTTTT. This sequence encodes CASSRGTGKEKLFF.

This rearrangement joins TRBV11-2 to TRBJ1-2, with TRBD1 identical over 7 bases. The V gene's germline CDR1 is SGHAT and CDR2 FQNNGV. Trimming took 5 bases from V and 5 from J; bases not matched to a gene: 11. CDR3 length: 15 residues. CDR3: CASSPGQSARYGYTF. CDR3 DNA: TGTGCCAGCAGCCCGGGACAGTCCGCGAGGTATGGCTACACCTTC.

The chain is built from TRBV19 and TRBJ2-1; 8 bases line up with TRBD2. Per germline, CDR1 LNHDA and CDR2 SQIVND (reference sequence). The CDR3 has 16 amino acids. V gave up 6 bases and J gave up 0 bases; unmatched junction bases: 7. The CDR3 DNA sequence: TGTGCCAGTAGAACTAGCGGACAAAGCTCCTACAATGAGCAGTTCTTC. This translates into CASRTSGQSSYNEQFF.

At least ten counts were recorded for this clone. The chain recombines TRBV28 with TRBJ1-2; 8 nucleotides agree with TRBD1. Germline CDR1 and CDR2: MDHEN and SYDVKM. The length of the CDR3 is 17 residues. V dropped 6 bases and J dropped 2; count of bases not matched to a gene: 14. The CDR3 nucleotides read TGTGCCAGCAGGGGGTTGACAGGGGCCCGACTAAACTATGGCTACACCTTC. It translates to CASRGLTGARLNYGYTF.

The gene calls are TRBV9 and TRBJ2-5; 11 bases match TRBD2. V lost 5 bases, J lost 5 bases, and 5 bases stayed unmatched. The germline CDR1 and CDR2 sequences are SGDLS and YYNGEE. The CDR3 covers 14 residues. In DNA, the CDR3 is TGTGCCAGCAGTATGACTAGCGGGATTGAGACCCAGTACTTC. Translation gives CASSMTSGIETQYF.

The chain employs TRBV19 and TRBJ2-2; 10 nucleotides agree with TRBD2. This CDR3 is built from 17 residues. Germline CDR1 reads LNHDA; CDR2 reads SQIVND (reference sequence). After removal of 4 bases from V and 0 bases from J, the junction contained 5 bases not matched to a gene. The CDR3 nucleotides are TGTGCCAGTAGTACCGGTAGCGGGAGGTCGAACACCGGGGAGCTGTTTTTT. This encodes CASSTGSGRSNTGELFF.

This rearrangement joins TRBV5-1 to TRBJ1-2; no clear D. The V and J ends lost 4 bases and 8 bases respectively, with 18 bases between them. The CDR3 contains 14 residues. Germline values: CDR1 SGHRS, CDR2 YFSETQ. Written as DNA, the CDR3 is TGCGCCAGCAGCGACCTTGTGGAGGTCAGCGGCTACACCTTC. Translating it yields CASSDLVEVSGYTF.

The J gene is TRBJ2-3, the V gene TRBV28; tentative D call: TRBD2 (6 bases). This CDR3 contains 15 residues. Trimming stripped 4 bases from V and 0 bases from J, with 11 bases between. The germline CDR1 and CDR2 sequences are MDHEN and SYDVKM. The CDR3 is CASSSLAESTDTQYF. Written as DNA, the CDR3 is TGTGCCAGCAGTTCACTAGCAGAGAGCACAGATACGCAGTATTTT.

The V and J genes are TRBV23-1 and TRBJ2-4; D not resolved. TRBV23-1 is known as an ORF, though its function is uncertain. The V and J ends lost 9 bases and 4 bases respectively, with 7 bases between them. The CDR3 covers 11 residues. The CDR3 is CASSVKNIQYF. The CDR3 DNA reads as TGCGCCAGTTCGGTGAAAAACATTCAGTACTTC.

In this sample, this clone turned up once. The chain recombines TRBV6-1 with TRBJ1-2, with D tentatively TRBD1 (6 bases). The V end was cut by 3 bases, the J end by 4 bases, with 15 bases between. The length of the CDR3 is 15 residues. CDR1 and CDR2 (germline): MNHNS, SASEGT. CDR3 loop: CASSERSGVSYGYTF. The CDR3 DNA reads TGTGCCAGCAGTGAGAGGTCAGGGGTTAGCTATGGCTACACCTTC.

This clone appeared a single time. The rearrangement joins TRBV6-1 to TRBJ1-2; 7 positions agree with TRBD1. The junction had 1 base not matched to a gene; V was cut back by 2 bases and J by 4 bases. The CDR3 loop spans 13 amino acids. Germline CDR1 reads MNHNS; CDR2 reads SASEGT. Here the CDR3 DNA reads TGTGCCAGCAGTGAAACAGGGGCCTATGGCTACACCTTC. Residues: CASSETGAYGYTF.

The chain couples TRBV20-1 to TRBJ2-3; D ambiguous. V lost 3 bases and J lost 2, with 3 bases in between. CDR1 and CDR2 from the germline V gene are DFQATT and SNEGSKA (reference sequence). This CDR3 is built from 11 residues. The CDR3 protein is CSARYTDTQYF. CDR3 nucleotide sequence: TGCAGTGCTAGGTACACAGATACGCAGTATTTT.